The source of this TCR beta chain is a study of cytomegalovirus exposure and HLA in healthy donors. The CDR3 length is 11 residues. Germline V gene sequence: CDR1 MNHNS, CDR2 SASEGT. V was shortened by 4 bases and J by 2 bases, with 2 bases between the two germline ends. It was with 60 Vbeta and 13 Jbeta primers that the PCR ran. Profiling relied on immunoSEQ multiplex PCR, and the TCRdb table lists in-frame clones only, not all of them. The sample includes about 150,000 clones, about 76% of them seen just once. This clonotype originated in a man aged 30 to 39 in good health and CMV-seropositive. Sequencing was performed on PBMCs. The V call is TRBV6-1, the J call TRBJ2-5; D is uncertain. CDR3 DNA: TGTGCCAGCAGTGCACAAGAGACCCAGTACTTC. Its translation: CASSAQETQYF.